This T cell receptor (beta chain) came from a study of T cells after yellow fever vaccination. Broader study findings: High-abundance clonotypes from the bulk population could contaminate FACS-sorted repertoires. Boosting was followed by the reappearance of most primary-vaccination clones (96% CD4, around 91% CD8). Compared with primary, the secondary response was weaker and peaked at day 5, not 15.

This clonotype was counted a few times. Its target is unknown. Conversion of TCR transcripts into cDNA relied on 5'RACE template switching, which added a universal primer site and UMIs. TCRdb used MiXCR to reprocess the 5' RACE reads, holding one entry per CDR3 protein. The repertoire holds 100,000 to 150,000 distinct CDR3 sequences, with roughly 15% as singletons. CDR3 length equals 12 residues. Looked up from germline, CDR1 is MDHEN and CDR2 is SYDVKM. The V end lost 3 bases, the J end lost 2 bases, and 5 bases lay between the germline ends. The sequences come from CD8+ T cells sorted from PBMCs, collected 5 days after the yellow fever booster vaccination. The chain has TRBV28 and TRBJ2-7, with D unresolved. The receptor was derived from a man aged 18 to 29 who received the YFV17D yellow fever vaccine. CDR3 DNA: TGTGCCAGCAGTTTCCCCACCTACGAGCAGTACTTC. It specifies CASSFPTYEQYF.